This T cell receptor beta chain was obtained from a study of T-cell memory formation after mild COVID-19. Study context: Largely donor-specific TCR clusters were found. Findings of the study overall: A subset of responding clones appeared in pre-infection memory, suggesting cross-reactive memory joined. Most CD4+ clones that shrank were in CM and EM, while CD8+ ones turned up in EMRA.

In the case of this clonotype: What it binds is not known.

Deletions cut 6 bases from V and 1 base from J, with 13 bases between. Germline CDR1 LGHNA, CDR2 YSLEER. CDR3 size: 14 residues. The TCR alpha and TCR beta cDNA libraries, bearing sample barcodes and UMIs, were generated by 5'RACE using constant-segment primers. One entry per CDR3 protein results from TCRdb running MiXCR on the 5' RACE reads. This sample has about 240,000 distinct CDR3 sequences; approximately 9% occur once, and the top ten carry 22%. The rearrangement links TRBV4-3 to TRBJ2-7; the D gene is possibly TRBD1 (5 bases). The specimen sequenced was PBMCs or a T cell subset sorted from them (not recorded which). The receptor was isolated from a man aged 18-30 years who had mild COVID-19 (a few samples of this study predate the infection). Cell type and time point are not known. This chain's CDR3 is CASSRLDRSYEQYF. CDR3 coding DNA: TGCGCCAGCAGTCGCCTCGACAGATCCTACGAGCAGTACTTC.